This T cell receptor (beta chain) was identified during a study of cytomegalovirus exposure and HLA in healthy donors (dated by TCRdb to about 2017). Concerning the study at large: In an earlier analysis of roughly 590 of the donors, 250 to 350 Gb of sequence data and 90 million to 130 million unique TCR beta sequences from 150 million to 200 million T cells were reported. Roughly five DR-DQ haplotypes were handled as single units for association and clustering, since linkage in the cohort was strong. The number of donors typed differed by locus, with about 629-630 for A, B, C, DRB1 and DQB1, about 500 for DQA1, 606 for DPA1, and some 450 for DPB1. Both class I and class II loci were covered by HLA typing, at four-digit resolution. The genetic ancestry cluster associated with self-reported Caucasian donors included over 65% of the roughly 360 genotyped donors. Donor age, sex, ethnicity and CMV serostatus were collected together with the repertoire data. Genome-wide SNP genotypes for about three fifths of the roughly 670 donors were used in a later genetic analysis, which treated that subset as a discovery cohort. Every discovery cohort repertoire had been produced on one sequencing platform. The study combined high-throughput TCR immunosequencing, statistical association of individual TCRs with disease status, and machine learning to predict cytomegalovirus infection status. Roughly 300 gigabases of sequencing data and tens of millions of unique TCR sequences made up an early release that covered fewer than 650 HLA-typed donors. Among some 400 genotyped donors of the cohort, an average of approximately 230,000 unique TCR beta nucleotide sequences were sequenced per donor, approximately 20% of them non-productive. In an earlier analysis of 587 of the donors, high-throughput TCR beta sequencing was used to judge whether each TCR beta V gene segment behaved as functional or pseudogenic. Rather than using new phenotypic data, the later analysis identified candidate immune exposures from TCR beta sequences and from how often those sequences occurred across donors. A later analysis re-examined previously published TCR beta repertoires from about 670 donors and added high-resolution HLA genotyping to investigate patterns of TCR occurrence. The study aimed to test whether signatures of past pathogen exposure could be identified by cataloging public T cell receptors. Using immunosequencing, the study profiled T cell repertoires from around 670 subjects and related those repertoires to cytomegalovirus serostatus. A separate validation cohort of roughly 110 different subjects was used in addition to the 666-subject first cohort. Study-level results and caveats: Because counts were too low, approximately 18 rarely observed V segments, including chromosome 9 orphons, were excluded from the earlier analysis of a few hundred of the donors. Three of the identified cytomegalovirus-associated TCR beta chains were confirmed in vitro to be specific for cytomegalovirus antigens. Presence/absence analyses assumed roughly uniform sequencing depth across donors, an assumption that may not hold. An earlier analysis of around 540 of the donors showed that most TCR beta V segments appeared in productive rearrangements either about 87% or about 30% of the time, which broadly matched IMGT annotations. According to a later genetic analysis, donors in an Asian-associated ancestry cluster had fewer N-insertions in productive TCRs than the approximately 670-donor mean. A later analysis found that HLA-associated TCR beta chains were more clonally expanded and had lower generation probabilities than equally common non-associated chains. Only TCR beta chains were sequenced in this cohort, and the absence of alpha or paired-chain data limited detectable features. In a later analysis, several top co-occurrence clusters were reported to appear linked to parvovirus B19, influenza, CMV and Epstein-Barr virus. Because HLA typing was unavailable for some donors at each locus, only the typed subset was used in association tests. In a later analysis, TCR association rates were found to vary across HLA loci, with the most associated TCRs seen for DRB1 alleles and the fewest for HLA-C alleles. When HLA alleles, especially DR and DQ, strongly co-occurred, TCR associations were difficult to assign to individual alleles. According to the authors, the approach could potentially be generalized to other disease states and immunological phenotypes. The sequencing pipeline was judged likely to have produced a cluster of highly shared sequence variants as a technical artifact. In a later analysis, around 17,000 TCR beta sequences were associated with specific HLA alleles at a false discovery rate of 0.05. Linkage disequilibrium might explain the correlated functional status among segregating V segments, but an unknown experimental factor could not be excluded. A further reported finding was that TCR beta sequences accurately predicted the HLA-A and HLA-B alleles for most subjects in the first cohort. Some IMGT-functional V segments, including TRBV6-2 and TRBV6-3, could not be distinguished by the 87-base-pair reads and were therefore excluded. For the cohort, immune exposure information was limited to CMV serostatus. The study gave a list of about 150 TCR beta chains associated with cytomegalovirus. In a later analysis, most CMV-associated TCR beta chains were found to appear HLA-restricted, with HLA associations seemingly driven largely by CMV exposure. The classifier was reported to diagnose cytomegalovirus status with high specificity and sensitivity in both the original and validation cohorts. In a later genetic analysis, a missense DCLRE1C variant was associated with V-gene and J-gene trimming of TCR beta chains, and the association was replicated in an independent cohort. Most TCR sequences were observed very rarely across donors, whereas some public TCRs were present in many individuals.

Note on this clone: Its antigen is unknown. The input lacks base qualities; no much larger clone sits a single base away.

Via the germline V gene (reference sequence), CDR1 is SEHNR and CDR2 FQNEAQ. The V and J ends are trimmed by 5 bases and 11 bases, leaving 27 bases between them. Counted from cysteine to phenylalanine, this CDR3 has 16 amino acids. Here the CDR3 DNA is all that survives: 48 bases in frame from base 1. Receptors were amplified or captured by the immunoSEQ multiplex PCR assay. A mixture of 60 forward primers for TCR Vbeta segments and 13 reverse primers for TCR Jbeta segments was used in the multiplex PCR. The CDR3 region of rearranged TCR beta genes was amplified from genomic DNA with a multiplex PCR assay. Amplified TCR beta libraries were sequenced as 87-base-pair reads on the Illumina HiSeq System. On the study's bioinformatics: A later analysis counted tens of millions of unique TCR beta chains across the 670 or so repertoires, and approximately 11 million of these chains were shared by at least two donors. Raw reads were error-corrected and collapsed into unique sequences with a nearest-neighbor algorithm that merged closely related sequences to remove PCR and sequencing errors. CDR3 sequences were aligned to IMGT reference sequences to assign V, D and J gene segments. For a sequence to be retained, a match of at least six nucleotides was required to both a V gene segment and a J gene segment. Rearrangements were classified as productive when the CDR3 lacked stop codons and remained in frame with V and J, and all other rearrangements were classified as non-productive. CDR3 was defined by IMGT convention, running from the second conserved V-encoded cysteine to the conserved J-encoded phenylalanine. Sequences without an unambiguous match to a single V gene segment were excluded from the earlier analysis of 500 to 700 of the donors. In an earlier analysis of about 590 of the donors, a V segment was called functional when productive rearrangements were above 56.7%, and segregating when the standard deviation between donors exceeded 5%. A statistical classification framework was developed to diagnose cytomegalovirus status using the catalog of TCR beta chain sequences. V and J gene assignment, in a later analysis, came from comparing TCR nucleotide sequences with IMGT/GENE-DB human TR gene sequences. A later analysis assigned CDR3 sequences and most-parsimonious VDJ recombination scenarios with the TCRdist pipeline. In a later analysis, each TCR beta chain was defined by its CDR3 amino acid sequence together with its V-gene family, and reads without a unique V-gene family were excluded. As a way to deal with suspected cross-contamination and a sequencing artifact, a later analysis dropped 640 or so nucleotide sequences that were highly shared and had low generation probability. A later analysis calculated a clonal expansion index for each public chain from normalized within-repertoire ranks of inferred template counts. A later analysis computed generation probabilities with a VDJ recombination model fitted to out-of-frame rearrangements, and checked the results against IGoR. A later analysis scored TCR-TCR, TCR-HLA and TCR-CMV co-occurrence with hypergeometric tests, applying a repertoire-size bias correction to TCR pairs. A later analysis estimated false discovery rates by permuting HLA or CMV assignments 20 times. In a later analysis, co-occurring TCRs were grouped using DBSCAN, with TCRdist sequence similarity added in when clustering inside HLA-allele-positive subsets. For co-occurrence clustering, repertoires with fewer than 30,000 or more than 120,000 public chains were excluded, along with five repertoires with anomalous nucleotide sharing. TCRdb re-hosts the immuneACCESS table, in-frame sequences only. Its copies lack some clones; in the studies checked, an unresolved V gene accounts for under half of them, and the cause for the rest is not known. V, J and clone size derive from that table, while D and trimming were established from the DNA sequence. This sample lists 150,000 to 200,000 clones; 79% were detected once. Approximately 4.4% of the sample goes to the ten largest clones.

The cohort comprised around 700 healthy bone marrow donors. At the time of sampling, all cohort members were nominally healthy, though unrecorded immune exposures were likely present. The donor tested CMV seropositive, placing the donor among the 250 to 300 seropositive members of the cohort. Each donor provided a peripheral blood sample, and peripheral blood mononuclear cells were used for TCR beta sequencing. The Qiagen DNeasy Blood Extraction Kit was used to extract genomic DNA from the blood cell samples. The source material was PBMCs. This clonotype was sampled from a woman in her thirties in good health and CMV-seropositive. This chain joins TRBV7-9 to TRBJ1-1; tentative D gene TRBD1, with 6 bases matching. The CDR3: CASSTGSPGLRSRAFF. The DNA reads TGTGCCAGCAGCACAGGGTCGCCCGGCCTCCGCTCGAGGGCTTTCTTT. The variable domain in full, with residues beyond the CDR3 obtained from the reference TRBV7-9 and TRBJ1-1 genes, is DTGVSQNPRHKITKRGQNVTFRCDPISEHNRLYWYRQTLGQGPEFLTYFQNEAQLEKSRLLSDRFSAERPKGSFSTLEIQRTEQGDSAMYLCASSTGSPGLRSRAFFGQGTRLTVV.